This TCR beta chain was captured in a study of regulatory T cells in long-lasting Graves disease (dated by TCRdb to 2020 to 2022). Context from the whole study: Antithyroid drugs had been taken for less than 3 months by newly diagnosed Graves' disease patients. Patients with persistent Graves' disease were compared with patients with newly diagnosed Graves' disease using TCR sequencing and RNA sequencing of peripheral blood. The study took place in China and was registered as a clinical trial. A total of 33 samples were covered by TCR sequencing, comprising some 13 persistent and around 20 newly diagnosed Graves' disease patients.

What the authors observed across the whole study: Sequencing and analysis were limited to the TCR beta chain. The small sample size was acknowledged by the authors as a limitation that may reduce accuracy. A larger number of public clonotypes was shared among persistent patients (about 2,700) than among newly diagnosed patients (around 970). Preferential use of TRBV28, TRBJ1-2 and TRBJ2-5 was observed in persistent disease, whereas TRBV20-1 and TRBJ2-1 were favored in newly diagnosed disease. Persistent Graves' disease patients showed lower TCR Shannon entropy and fewer highly expanded clones than newly diagnosed patients, suggesting clonal expansion. Peripheral blood alone was examined, since thyroid tissue, which constituted the primary lesion, could not be accessed.

Library prep was done by multiplex PCR. The instrument was an Illumina HiSeq 4000. iRepertoire HTBI primers and Arm-PCR amplification of CDR3 regions were used to construct TCR beta libraries. Before sequencing, the PCR products went through gel purification. For the original study's pipeline: Gene usage analysis of CDR3 amino acid clonotypes used the approximately 62 TRBV and about 13 TRBJ segments found across samples. COPE and FqMerger were used to merge filtered high-quality paired reads into contigs. BLAST was used to align contigs to IMGT TRBV, TRBD and TRBJ reference genes, and CDR3 was defined according to IMGT. Any clonotype with a frequency above 0.1% was classified as a highly expanded clone. Shannon entropy was used to measure repertoire diversity, and the Gini coefficient was used to measure V-J evenness. A clonotype found in more than one individual was treated as public. TCRdb's own reprocessing of the public reads used fastp at Q25 and MiXCR and kept productive beta chains. Records with the same CDR3 protein are collapsed into one entry carrying the most frequent genes and DNA. TCRdb's processing, not the authors', yielded these V and J calls. The sample yields approximately 350,000 distinct CDR3 sequences; 15% to 20% were counted once. Of the sample, just over 20% falls within the top ten clones.

In this sample, this clonotype turned up many times. Its antigen remains undetermined. No base-level quality is on record; no much larger clone is a single base apart. The time point label of this sample denotes: newly diagnosed GD, antithyroid drugs for less than 3 months. For both TCR sequencing and RNA sequencing, RNA was extracted from PBMCs using TRIzol. The diagnosis of Graves' disease followed American Thyroid Association guidelines. The patients came from an endocrinology department in Xi'an, China. Each patient gave 9 to 10 milliliters of peripheral blood, collected in an EDTA anticoagulant tube. Ficoll Paque Plus density gradient separation was used to isolate PBMCs, and no further T cell sorting was performed. An Agilent 2100 Bioanalyzer and agarose gel were used to assess RNA quality, and a NanoDrop 2000 was used to measure RNA concentration. V drops 2 bases and J drops 6 bases, leaving 11 bases in between. Including the terminal cysteine and phenylalanine, the CDR3 comprises 13 residues. Only the CDR3 region is kept as DNA, spanning 39 bases read in frame from base 1. CDR1 and CDR2 are read off the germline V gene as SNHLY and FYNNEI.

These data were also reused for a study on T cells in Graves' hyperthyroidism and ophthalmopathy. The second study, in turn, reports: A patient counted as having stable Graves' hyperthyroidism if no progression to ophthalmopathy occurred over 18 months of follow-up. Hyperthyroidism patients were newly diagnosed, with disease duration under 2 months, and aged 18 to 65 years. The study excluded patients with uncontrolled infections, other autoimmune diseases, pregnancy or lactation. Diagnoses were based on clinical symptoms, serum thyroxine and TRAb, thyroid ultrasound and orbital computed tomography. For the first round of RT-PCR on the TCR CDR3, the HTBI primer set was used together with the Qiagen OneStep RT-PCR kit. Most expanded thyroid clonotypes (frequency above 0.001) were also found in blood, which suggests that blood repertoires may mirror thyroid immune responses. In cross-validation, a model built on a 13 V-J signature told ophthalmopathy apart from stable hyperthyroidism with 85% to 90% sensitivity and around 83% specificity, and in testing the same model reached 80%/75%. In validation, progression to ophthalmopathy was predicted by the model with roughly 69% sensitivity and approximately 78% specificity, a median of about 6.8 months before onset. To identify distinguishing TCR V-J signatures, a discovery cohort of around 98 patients was used, comprising 40 to 45 with Graves' ophthalmopathy and around 60 with stable Graves' hyperthyroidism. Whether ophthalmopathy could be predicted prospectively was tested in an independent validation cohort made up of under 20 hyperthyroidism patients plus 17 patients who later progressed to ophthalmopathy. The approximately 98 discovery patients were randomly divided into training and test sets at a 7:3 ratio. The study also compared thyroid tissue and blood T-cell repertoires from more than 5 Graves' hyperthyroidism patients. After sampling, hyperthyroidism patients received methimazole starting at 30 mg daily, and ophthalmopathy patients received high-dose intravenous methylprednisolone. Libraries were constructed in a second round of multiplex PCR, after which size selection and purification were carried out. Libraries were sequenced paired-end with 100 bp reads on an Illumina HiSeq2000. Raw data were processed with SOAPnuke, discarding reads with adapters, uncalled bases, mean Phred below 15, or no exact constant-primer or identifier match. COPE v1.2.5 was used to merge the high-quality paired reads, and each unique nucleotide sequence was defined as a clonotype. Clonotypes were aligned to IMGT TRBV, TRBD and TRBJ reference segments using MiTCR v1.1. The analysis included only V-J combinations with a frequency above 0.0001, which together covered around 99% of the repertoires. A TCS score was defined as the ratio of F50 (clonal expansion) to E x V (chaos), with BLOSUM62-based TCRdist applied between CDR3 peptides within each V-J. Welch's t-statistics and random forest reduced fewer than 550 V-J features to 10 to 15, which were used in a naive Bayes classifier (R e1071). No statistical method was used to set the sample size in advance, and investigators knew the group allocation. The paper reports TCR Vbeta CDR3 sequencing of roughly 140 peripheral blood samples: approximately 41 ophthalmopathy, under 85 hyperthyroidism and around 17 progressor patients.

This sample comprised peripheral blood mononuclear cells (PBMCs), obtained at new diagnosis, from a patient treated with antithyroid drugs. The rearranged chain carries TRBV2 and TRBJ2-7, with the identity of the D gene unclear. The receptor comes from a woman younger than 30 with Graves disease. Donor details come from another sample of the same person, matched by shared clones. Here is the DNA: TGTGCCAGCAGTGAACCCTTTAGGCGCGAGCAGTACTTC. The encoded protein is CASSEPFRREQYF.